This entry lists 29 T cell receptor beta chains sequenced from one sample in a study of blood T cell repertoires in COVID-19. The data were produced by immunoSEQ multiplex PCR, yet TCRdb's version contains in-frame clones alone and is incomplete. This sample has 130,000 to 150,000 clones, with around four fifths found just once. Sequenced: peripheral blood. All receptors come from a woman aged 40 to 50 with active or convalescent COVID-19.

The CDR3 spells CASSIGQAYNEQFF. DNA of the CDR3: TGTGCCAGTAGTATCGGACAGGCGTACAATGAGCAGTTCTTC. This chain joins TRBV19 and TRBJ2-1; 7 nucleotides align to TRBD1. V shed 3 bases, J shed 4 bases, and the junction held 3 bases outside the gene matches. CDR1 and CDR2 (germline): LNHDA, SQIVND (reference sequence). The CDR3 extends over 14 amino acids. The variable domain in full, with the rest retrieved from reference TRBV19 and TRBJ2-1, is DGGITQSPKYLFRKEGQNVTLSCEQNLNHDAMYWYRQDPGQGLRLIYYSQIVNDFQKGDIAEGYSVSREKKESFPLTVTSAQKNPTAFYLCASSIGQAYNEQFFGPGTRLTVL.

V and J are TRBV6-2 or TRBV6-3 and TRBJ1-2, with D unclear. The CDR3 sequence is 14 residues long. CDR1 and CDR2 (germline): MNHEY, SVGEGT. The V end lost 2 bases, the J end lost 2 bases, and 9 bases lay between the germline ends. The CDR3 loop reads CASSYPSGNYGYTF. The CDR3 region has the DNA TGTGCCAGCAGTTACCCCTCGGGAAACTATGGCTACACCTTC.

Here the CDR3 reads CASRAPSYEQYF. CDR3 nucleotide sequence: TGTGCCAGCAGGGCCCCCTCCTACGAGCAGTACTTC. The V call is TRBV27, the J call TRBJ2-7; the D is unclear. V was trimmed by 6 bases and J by 0 bases, leaving 6 bases between them. Per the germline V gene, CDR1 is MNHEY and CDR2 is SMNVEV (reference sequence). This CDR3 comprises 12 residues.

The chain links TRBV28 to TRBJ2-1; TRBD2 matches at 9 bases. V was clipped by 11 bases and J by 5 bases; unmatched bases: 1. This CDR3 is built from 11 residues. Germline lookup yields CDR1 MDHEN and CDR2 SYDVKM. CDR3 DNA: TGTGCCGCGGGGGGGAACAATGAGCAGTTCTTC. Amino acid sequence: CAAGGNNEQFF.

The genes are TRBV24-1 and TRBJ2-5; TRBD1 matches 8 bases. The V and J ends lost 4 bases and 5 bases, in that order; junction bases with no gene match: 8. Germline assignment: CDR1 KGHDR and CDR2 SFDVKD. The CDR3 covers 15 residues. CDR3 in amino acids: CATSEYQGALETQYF. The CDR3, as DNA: TGTGCCACCAGTGAATATCAGGGGGCCTTGGAGACCCAGTACTTC.

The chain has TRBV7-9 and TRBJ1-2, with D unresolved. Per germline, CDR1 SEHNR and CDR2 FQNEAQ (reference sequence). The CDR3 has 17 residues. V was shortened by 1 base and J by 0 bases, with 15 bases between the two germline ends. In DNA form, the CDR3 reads TGTGCCAGCAGCTTAGTCGGTGGGAGGAGAGCTAACTATGGCTACACCTTC. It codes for CASSLVGGRRANYGYTF. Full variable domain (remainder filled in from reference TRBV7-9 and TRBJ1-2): DTGVSQNPRHKITKRGQNVTFRCDPISEHNRLYWYRQTLGQGPEFLTYFQNEAQLEKSRLLSDRFSAERPKGSFSTLEIQRTEQGDSAMYLCASSLVGGRRANYGYTFGSGTRLTVV.

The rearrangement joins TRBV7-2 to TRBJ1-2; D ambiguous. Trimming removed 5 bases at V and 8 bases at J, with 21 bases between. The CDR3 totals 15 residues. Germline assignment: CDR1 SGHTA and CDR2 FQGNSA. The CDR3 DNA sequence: TGTGCCAGCAGCCGTGCGGTGGAAAACCTCTACGGCTACACCTTC. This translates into CASSRAVENLYGYTF.

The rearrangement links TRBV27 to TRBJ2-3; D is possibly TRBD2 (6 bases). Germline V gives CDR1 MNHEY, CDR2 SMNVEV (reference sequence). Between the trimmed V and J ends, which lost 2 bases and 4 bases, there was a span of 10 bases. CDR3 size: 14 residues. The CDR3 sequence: CASSLGGSADTQYF. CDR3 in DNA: TGTGCCAGCAGTTTAGGGGGGAGTGCAGATACGCAGTATTTT.

The chain's CDR3 is CSVVIWDSLSGNTIYF. CDR3 DNA: TGCAGCGTTGTGATATGGGACAGCCTCTCTGGAAACACCATATATTTT. This chain joins TRBV29-1 and TRBJ1-3, with 7 bases fitting TRBD1. After removal of 4 bases from V and 0 bases from J, the junction contained 9 bases not matched to a gene. This CDR3 region has 16 residues. Germline lookup yields CDR1 SQVTM and CDR2 ANQGSEA.

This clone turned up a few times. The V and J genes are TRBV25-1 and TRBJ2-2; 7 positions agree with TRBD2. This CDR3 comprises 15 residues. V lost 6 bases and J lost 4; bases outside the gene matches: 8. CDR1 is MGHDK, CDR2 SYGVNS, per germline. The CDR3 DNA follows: TGTGCCAGCAGCCCTTGGGGGGGTGGCACCGGGGAGCTGTTTTTT. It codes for CASSPWGGGTGELFF.

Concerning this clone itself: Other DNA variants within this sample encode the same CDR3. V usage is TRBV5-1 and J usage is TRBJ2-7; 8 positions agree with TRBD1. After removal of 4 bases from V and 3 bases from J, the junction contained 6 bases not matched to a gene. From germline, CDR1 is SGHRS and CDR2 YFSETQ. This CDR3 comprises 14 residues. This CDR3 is CASSPGQGSYEQYF. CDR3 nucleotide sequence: TGCGCCAGCAGCCCTGGACAGGGAAGCTACGAGCAGTACTTC.

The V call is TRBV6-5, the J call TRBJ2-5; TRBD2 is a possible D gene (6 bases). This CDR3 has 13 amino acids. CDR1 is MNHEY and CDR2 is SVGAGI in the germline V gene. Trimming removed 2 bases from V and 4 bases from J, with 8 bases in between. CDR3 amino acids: CASSYLGGETQYF. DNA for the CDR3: TGTGCCAGCAGTTACCTGGGGGGAGAGACCCAGTACTTC.

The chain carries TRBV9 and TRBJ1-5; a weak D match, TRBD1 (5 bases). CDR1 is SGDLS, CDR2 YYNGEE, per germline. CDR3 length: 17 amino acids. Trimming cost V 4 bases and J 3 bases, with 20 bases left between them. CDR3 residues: CASSPSARVVANQPQHF. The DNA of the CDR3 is TGTGCCAGCAGCCCATCGGCCAGGGTGGTTGCCAATCAGCCCCAGCATTTT.

In DNA form, the CDR3 reads TGTGCCAGCAGCGTAGGGCCGGGACAGGCTGGAAACACCATATATTTT. This codes for CASSVGPGQAGNTIYF. This chain links TRBV9 with TRBJ1-3; 8 positions match TRBD1. This CDR3 contains 16 residues. In germline, CDR1 is SGDLS, CDR2 YYNGEE. V lost 0 bases, J lost 2 bases, and 4 bases stayed unmatched. Full variable domain (rest looked up from reference TRBV9 and TRBJ1-3): DSGVTQTPKHLITATGQRVTLRCSPRSGDLSVYWYQQSLDQGLQFLIQYYNGEERAKGNILERFSAQQFPDLHSELNLSSLELGDSALYFCASSVGPGQAGNTIYFGEGSWLTVV.

The CDR3 region has the DNA TGTGCCAGCAGTTTCCGGACAGGATTATACGAGCAGTACTTC. The encoded protein is CASSFRTGLYEQYF. This chain connects TRBV28 to TRBJ2-7; 7 bases match TRBD1. Trimming removed 3 bases from V and 4 bases from J; junction bases left unmatched: 6. Per the germline V gene, CDR1 is MDHEN and CDR2 is SYDVKM. The length of the CDR3 is 14 residues.

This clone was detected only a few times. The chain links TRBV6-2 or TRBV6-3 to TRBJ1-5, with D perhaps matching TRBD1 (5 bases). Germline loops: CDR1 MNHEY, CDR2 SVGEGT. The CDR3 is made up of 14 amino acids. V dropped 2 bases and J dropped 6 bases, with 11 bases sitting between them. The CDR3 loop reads CASSYGGIGQPQHF. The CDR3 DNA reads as TGTGCCAGCAGTTACGGGGGGATCGGTCAGCCCCAGCATTTT.

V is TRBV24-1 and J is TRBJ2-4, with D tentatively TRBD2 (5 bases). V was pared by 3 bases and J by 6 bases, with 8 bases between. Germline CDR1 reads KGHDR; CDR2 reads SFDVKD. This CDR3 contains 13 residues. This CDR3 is CATSDSRGNIQYF. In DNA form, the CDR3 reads TGTGCCACCAGTGATAGTCGGGGAAACATTCAGTACTTC.

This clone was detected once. CDR3 nucleotide sequence: TGCGCCAGCAGCGCGACAGGGGGAAATTCACCCCTCCACTTT. Translation: CASSATGGNSPLHF. The chain has TRBV5-1 and TRBJ1-6; TRBD1 aligns across 9 bases. The V gene end was trimmed by 4 bases and the J gene end by 7 bases; junction bases not matched to a gene: 3. Germline CDR1 and CDR2: SGHRS and YFSETQ. The CDR3 length is 14 residues.

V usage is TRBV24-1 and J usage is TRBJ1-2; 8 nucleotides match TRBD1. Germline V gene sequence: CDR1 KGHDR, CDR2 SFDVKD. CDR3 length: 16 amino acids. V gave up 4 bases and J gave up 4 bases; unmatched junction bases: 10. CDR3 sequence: CATSDTTRTGRYGYTF. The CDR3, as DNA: TGTGCCACCAGTGACACTACTCGGACAGGGCGCTATGGCTACACCTTC.

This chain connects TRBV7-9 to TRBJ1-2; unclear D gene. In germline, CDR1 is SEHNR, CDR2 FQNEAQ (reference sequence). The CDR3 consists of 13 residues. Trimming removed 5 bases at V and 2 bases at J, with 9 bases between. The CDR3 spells CASSHGQNYGYTF. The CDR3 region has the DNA TGTGCCAGCAGCCATGGGCAGAACTATGGCTACACCTTC.

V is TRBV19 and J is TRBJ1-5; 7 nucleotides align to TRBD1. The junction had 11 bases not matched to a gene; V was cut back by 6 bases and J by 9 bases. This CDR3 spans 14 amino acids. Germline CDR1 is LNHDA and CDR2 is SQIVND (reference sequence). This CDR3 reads CASRVGGGDRPQHF. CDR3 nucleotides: TGTGCCAGTAGGGTTGGAGGGGGCGACAGGCCCCAGCATTTT.

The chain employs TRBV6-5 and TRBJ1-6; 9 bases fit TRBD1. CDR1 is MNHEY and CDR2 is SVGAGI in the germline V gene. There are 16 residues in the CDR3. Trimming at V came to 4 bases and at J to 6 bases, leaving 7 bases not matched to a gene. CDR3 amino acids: CASSFRDRARNSPLHF. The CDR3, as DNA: TGTGCCAGCAGTTTCCGGGACAGGGCCCGTAATTCACCCCTCCACTTT.

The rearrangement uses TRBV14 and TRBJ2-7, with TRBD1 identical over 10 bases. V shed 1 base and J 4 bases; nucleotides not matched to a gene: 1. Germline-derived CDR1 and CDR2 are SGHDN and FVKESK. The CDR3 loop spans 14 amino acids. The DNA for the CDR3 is TGTGCCAGCAGCCAAGGGACAGGGGGATACGAGCAGTACTTC. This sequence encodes CASSQGTGGYEQYF.

The DNA of the CDR3 is TGTGCCAGCAGGGGCAGCCTTAATGAAAAACTGTTTTTT. Protein: CASRGSLNEKLFF. The genes are TRBV28 and TRBJ1-4; D ambiguous. The V gene lost 6 bases and the J gene lost 4 bases, with 9 bases spanning the gap. This CDR3 has 13 amino acids. The germline gives CDR1 MDHEN, CDR2 SYDVKM.

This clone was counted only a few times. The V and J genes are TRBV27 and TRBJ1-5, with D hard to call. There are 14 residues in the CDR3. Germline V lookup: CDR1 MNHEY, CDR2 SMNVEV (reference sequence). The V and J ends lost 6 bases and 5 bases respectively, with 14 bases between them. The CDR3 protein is CASRRGGLDQPQHF. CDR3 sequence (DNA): TGTGCCAGCAGACGGGGTGGATTGGATCAGCCCCAGCATTTT.

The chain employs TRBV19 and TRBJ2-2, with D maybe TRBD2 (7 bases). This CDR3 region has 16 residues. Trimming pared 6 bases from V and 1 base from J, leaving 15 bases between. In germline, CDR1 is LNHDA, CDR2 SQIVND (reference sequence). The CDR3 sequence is CASSLMGGQNTGELFF. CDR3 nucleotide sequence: TGTGCCAGTAGCCTAATGGGGGGGCAGAACACCGGGGAGCTGTTTTTT.

The CDR3, as DNA: TGTGCCAGCAGCTTAGGACAGGGCCTTGGCTACACCTTC. Translation gives CASSLGQGLGYTF. The chain carries TRBV7-2 and TRBJ1-2; TRBD1 matches at 7 bases. V shed 1 base, J shed 7 bases, and the junction held 3 bases outside the gene matches. CDR1 and CDR2 from the germline V gene are SGHTA and FQGNSA. The CDR3 extends over 13 amino acids.

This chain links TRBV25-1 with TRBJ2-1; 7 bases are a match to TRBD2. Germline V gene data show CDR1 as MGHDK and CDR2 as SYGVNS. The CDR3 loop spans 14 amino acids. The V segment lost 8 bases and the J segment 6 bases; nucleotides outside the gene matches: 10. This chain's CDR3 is CASRLPGLSNEQFF. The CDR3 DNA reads TGTGCCAGCCGTTTACCGGGACTATCCAATGAGCAGTTCTTC.

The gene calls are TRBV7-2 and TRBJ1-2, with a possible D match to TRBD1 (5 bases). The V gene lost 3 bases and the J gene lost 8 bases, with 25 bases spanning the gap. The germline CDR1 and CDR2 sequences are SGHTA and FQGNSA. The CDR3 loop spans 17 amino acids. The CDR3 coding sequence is TGTGCCAGCAGCTTTGGACCCGCGCGGCAGGGCCAAGACGGCTACACCTTC. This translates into CASSFGPARQGQDGYTF.